Below, 31 T cell receptor beta chains from the same sample are listed, as sequenced in a study of blood T cells in healthy people across ages. A J-beta primer mix and a sample-barcoded 5' primer were used in a second PCR of roughly 7 to 12 cycles. From the 5' RACE reads, TCRdb called clonotypes with MiXCR, one entry per CDR3 protein. Among fewer than 1,200,000 distinct CDR3 sequences listed, approximately 25% were seen once. In addition, the sample was reused for a study of T cells of mothers and their children.

The sample was blood. These receptors originate from a girl aged 2 to 10 in good health.

This clonotype was found a few times. V usage is TRBV5-4 and J usage is TRBJ1-2; 8 bases agree with TRBD1. The V gene end was trimmed by 3 bases and the J gene end by 7 bases; junction bases not matched to a gene: 5. Germline CDR1 is SGHNT and CDR2 is YYREEE (reference sequence). The CDR3 is 13 amino acids. The CDR3 bases are TGTGCCAGCAGCTCTTGGACAGGGACTGGCTACACCTTC. This encodes CASSSWTGTGYTF.

The chain is built from TRBV20-1 and TRBJ1-1; a possible D gene is TRBD1 (5 bases). Trimming stripped 4 bases from V and 0 bases from J, with 12 bases between. The germline gives CDR1 DFQATT, CDR2 SNEGSKA (reference sequence). The CDR3 runs 14 residues. CDR3 region: CSATWGTMNTEAFF. The CDR3 DNA sequence: TGCAGTGCTACTTGGGGCACAATGAACACTGAAGCTTTCTTT.

The V and J genes are TRBV2 and TRBJ2-2, with TRBD1 matching over 8 bases. From germline, CDR1 is SNHLY and CDR2 FYNNEI. V lost 11 bases to trimming and J lost 5 bases; unmatched junction nucleotides: 4. The CDR3 covers 12 residues. CDR3 in amino acids: CAVRGRTGELFF. CDR3 DNA: TGTGCCGTCAGGGGGCGGACCGGGGAGCTGTTTTTT.

There are a few counts of this clonotype. J is TRBJ2-4 and V is TRBV20-1; D might be TRBD1 (6 bases). CDR3 size: 16 residues. Germline values: CDR1 DFQATT, CDR2 SNEGSKA (reference sequence). V was shortened by 2 bases and J by 2 bases, with 16 bases between the two germline ends. The CDR3 sequence: CSARPQQGWSKNIQYF. The CDR3 coding sequence is TGCAGTGCTAGACCCCAACAGGGATGGTCCAAAAACATTCAGTACTTC.

The chain combines TRBV4-3 with TRBJ2-1; 9 nucleotides agree with TRBD2. Germline V gene sequence: CDR1 LGHNA, CDR2 YSLEER. There are 15 residues in the CDR3. The V segment lost 0 bases and the J segment 5 bases; nucleotides outside the gene matches: 2. The DNA for the CDR3 is TGCGCCAGCAGCCAAGATGCGGGGGGGGACAATGAGCAGTTCTTC. As protein: CASSQDAGGDNEQFF.

The sample holds one count of this clonotype. The rearrangement uses TRBV28 and TRBJ1-1; D is unresolved. This CDR3 region has 19 residues. V was cut by 8 bases and J by 0 bases, with 28 bases left in between. Germline assignment: CDR1 MDHEN and CDR2 SYDVKM. CDR3 protein: CASGPRWVKRGDMNTEAFF. In nucleotides, the CDR3 is TGTGCCAGCGGGCCGAGGTGGGTTAAGCGTGGAGACATGAACACTGAAGCTTTCTTT.

The chain has TRBV29-1 and TRBJ1-1, with D unresolved. Trimming removed 6 bases at V and 0 bases at J, with 14 bases between. The CDR3 extends over 14 amino acids. Germline loops: CDR1 SQVTM, CDR2 ANQGSEA. CDR3 in amino acids: CSVELRALNTEAFF. The CDR3 coding sequence is TGCAGCGTAGAACTACGGGCCCTGAACACTGAAGCTTTCTTT.

This clonotype was recorded many times. The V gene is TRBV13, the J gene TRBJ2-7; D tentatively fits TRBD1 or TRBD2 (5 bases each). This CDR3 contains 14 residues. Germline CDR1 PRHDT, CDR2 FYEKMQ (reference sequence). Trimming removed 3 bases from V and 3 bases from J, with 12 bases in between. CDR3 in DNA: TGTGCCAGCAGCTTGTCAGGGAGCGGCTACGAGCAGTACTTC. As protein: CASSLSGSGYEQYF. Supplemented by reference TRBV13 and TRBJ2-7, the full variable domain reads AAGVIQSPRHLIKEKRETATLKCYPIPRHDTVYWYQQGPGQDPQFLISFYEKMQSDKGSIPDRFSAQQFSDYHSELNMSSLELGDSALYFCASSLSGSGYEQYFGPGTRLTVT.

J is TRBJ2-3 and V is TRBV11-2; D assignment may be TRBD1 or TRBD2 (5 bases each). The ends were cut back, 10 bases at V and 2 bases at J, with 13 bases in the middle. From germline, CDR1 is SGHAT and CDR2 FQNNGV. This CDR3 is built from 13 residues. CDR3 in amino acids: CATKGRFTDTQYF. The CDR3 nucleotides are TGTGCCACCAAGGGACGGTTCACAGATACGCAGTATTTT.

This clonotype was recorded a few times. The chain couples TRBV6-6 to TRBJ2-5; 9 bases line up with TRBD2. The J call may be in error: the DNA end matches TRBJ2-1 better. Germline CDR1 is MNHNY and CDR2 is SVGAGI (reference sequence). The CDR3 contains 14 residues. CDR3: CASSYKGLANEQFF. The DNA of the CDR3 is TGTGCCAGCAGTTACAAGGGACTAGCAAATGAGCAGTTCTTC.

Comments on this clonotype: Compared with germline, one end of the junction differs, possibly owing to a read error. This chain links TRBV7-3 with TRBJ2-1; D is tentatively TRBD1 or TRBD2 (5 bases each). Germline CDR1 reads SGHTA; CDR2 reads FQGTGA. The CDR3 totals 15 residues. CDR3 residues: CASSPDAGGYNEQLF. The CDR3 DNA reads TGTGCCAGCAGCCCGGACGCTGGGGGTTACAATGAGCAGCTCTTC.

The V gene is TRBV7-9, the J gene TRBJ2-3; 7 positions match TRBD2. The CDR3 runs to 15 residues. Germline loops: CDR1 SEHNR, CDR2 FQNEAQ (reference sequence). V was pared by 2 bases and J by 6 bases, with 8 bases of the junction left unmatched. CDR3 DNA: TGTGCCAGCAGCTTAAGGGACTACCTAGAGGATACGCAGTATTTT. Translation gives CASSLRDYLEDTQYF.

This clonotype was counted a few times. This rearrangement joins TRBV29-1 to TRBJ2-3; D is perhaps TRBD2 (5 bases). CDR1 SQVTM and CDR2 ANQGSEA come from the germline V gene. The CDR3 has 14 residues. V lost 4 bases, J lost 2 bases, and 13 bases lay in between. CDR3 DNA: TGCAGCGTTGTGGTGCGGGCCATCACAGATACGCAGTATTTT. Amino acids: CSVVVRAITDTQYF.

This clonotype was counted only a few times. This chain links TRBV2 with TRBJ1-1; tentatively, D is TRBD1 (5 bases). Germline V gives CDR1 SNHLY, CDR2 FYNNEI. Trimming took off 7 bases at V and 8 bases at J, with 14 bases between the two ends. The CDR3 is made up of 12 amino acids. The CDR3 DNA sequence: TGTGCCAGCAAGGTTGGGGGATTCGAAGCTTTCTTT. Amino acid sequence: CASKVGGFEAFF.

The chain combines TRBV20-1 with TRBJ2-3, with a possible D match to TRBD2 (5 bases). V was pared by 3 bases and J by 4 bases, with 17 bases between. Germline assignment: CDR1 DFQATT and CDR2 SNEGSKA (reference sequence). The CDR3 totals 15 residues. This CDR3 is CSARPLSFSADTQYF. The DNA for the CDR3 is TGCAGTGCTAGGCCACTGAGCTTTAGCGCAGATACGCAGTATTTT.

This clonotype has more than one count but fewer than ten. The rearrangement uses TRBV14 and TRBJ1-2; weak D call: TRBD1 (5 bases). Trimming took 4 bases from V and 8 from J, leaving 23 bases between them. This CDR3 spans 16 amino acids. The germline gives CDR1 SGHDN, CDR2 FVKESK. The CDR3 DNA follows: TGTGCCAGCAGCCCAGGTGATGGAGACAGTGCTGTCGGCTACACCTTC. As protein: CASSPGDGDSAVGYTF.

The genes are TRBV12-3 or TRBV12-4 and TRBJ1-5; D might be TRBD1 (6 bases). The CDR3 consists of 14 residues. V was trimmed by 7 bases and J by 2 bases, leaving 12 bases between them. CDR3 sequence (DNA): TGTGCCAGCAACAGGGATCTTCGCAATCAGCCCCAGCATTTT. Residues: CASNRDLRNQPQHF.

The rearrangement uses TRBV6-5 and TRBJ2-3, with 8 positions matching TRBD2. Germline assignment: CDR1 MNHEY and CDR2 SVGAGI. With 6 bases clipped from V and 8 bases from J, the junction kept 10 bases outside the gene matches. This CDR3 has 14 amino acids. CDR3 nucleotide sequence: TGTGCCAGCAGCCTAACTAGCGGAGTGGGTACGCAGTATTTT. Its protein product is CASSLTSGVGTQYF.

Only a few counts were recorded for this clonotype. The junction and the germline gene differ at one end; a read error may be behind it. This chain uses TRBV25-1 with TRBJ2-7; perhaps TRBD2 as D (7 bases). Germline V gives CDR1 MGHDK, CDR2 SYGVNS. This CDR3 is built from 17 residues. The CDR3 region is CASSEYYPTGGLHEQYF. The CDR3 DNA reads as TGTGCCAGCAGCGAATATTACCCGACGGGGGGCCTTCACGAGCAGTACTTC.

The chain employs TRBV24-1 and TRBJ1-2; 9 bases are a match to TRBD1. Germline assignment: CDR1 KGHDR and CDR2 SFDVKD. The V and J ends lost 10 bases and 4 bases, in that order; junction bases with no gene match: 21. CDR3 length: 18 residues. The CDR3 DNA is TGTGCCACTCTTTCTTCCGGGACAGGGTTGAGGGGTAGCTATGGCTACACCTTC. Translating it yields CATLSSGTGLRGSYGYTF.

J is TRBJ2-5 and V is TRBV11-2; TRBD1 matches at 7 bases. Gene TRBJ2-1 matches the end of the DNA better, so the J call may be wrong. Germline V gene data show CDR1 as SGHAT and CDR2 as FQNNGV. The CDR3 covers 16 residues. CDR3 sequence: CASSLGPDRAQGEQFF. CDR3 in DNA: TGTGCCAGCAGCCTGGGGCCCGACAGGGCGCAGGGTGAGCAGTTCTTC.

This clonotype was detected a few times. This chain connects TRBV5-6 to TRBJ1-2; tentatively, D is TRBD1 (5 bases). Germline CDR1 is SGHDT and CDR2 is YYEEEE. The CDR3 spans 14 residues. V lost 5 bases and J 5 bases, leaving 16 bases between the germline ends. Written as DNA, the CDR3 is TGTGCCAGCAGGCCGGACTCTTGGGGGTATGGCTACACCTTC. Translation: CASRPDSWGYGYTF.

This clonotype was seen only a few times. V is TRBV7-6 and J is TRBJ2-7; 9 nucleotides match TRBD2. CDR1 SGHVS and CDR2 FNYEAQ come from the germline V gene. With V trimmed by 7 bases and J by 5 bases, 15 bases remained unmatched. This CDR3 is 16 amino acids long. The CDR3 region is CASNTRLSGGLDEQYF. CDR3 sequence (DNA): TGTGCCAGCAACACGAGGCTTAGCGGGGGCCTCGACGAGCAGTACTTC. The full variable domain, completed using reference TRBV7-6 and TRBJ2-7, is GAGVSQSPRYKVTKRGQDVALRCDPISGHVSLYWYRQALGQGPEFLTYFNYEAQQDKSGLPNDRFSAERPEGSISTLTIQRTEQRDSAMYRCASNTRLSGGLDEQYFGPGTRLTVT.

This clonotype came up many times. The chain has TRBV2 and TRBJ2-3, with TRBD2 identical over 12 bases. CDR1 SNHLY and CDR2 FYNNEI come from the germline V gene. The trim removed 8 bases at V and 3 bases at J, leaving 6 bases unmatched. The length of the CDR3 is 15 residues. This CDR3 is CASQTSGRRTDTQYF. CDR3 DNA: TGTGCCAGCCAGACTAGCGGGAGAAGGACAGATACGCAGTATTTT.

The chain is built from TRBV10-3 and TRBJ2-2; 14 bases align to TRBD2. CDR1 and CDR2 (germline): ENHRY, SYGVKD. This CDR3 has 17 residues. Unmatched junction bases numbered 8, after V lost 6 bases and J lost 5 bases. The CDR3, as DNA: TGTGCCATCAGCCCACCGGGACTAGCGGGAGCAACCGGGGAGCTGTTTTTT. It yields the protein CAISPPGLAGATGELFF.

A few counts support this clonotype. This chain connects TRBV7-8 to TRBJ2-1; 7 bases map to TRBD1. CDR3 size: 15 residues. Trimming at V came to 3 bases and at J to 2 bases, leaving 4 bases not matched to a gene. Germline loops: CDR1 SGHVS, CDR2 FQNEAQ. CDR3 in amino acids: CASSFDRDTYNEQFF. CDR3 nucleotides: TGTGCCAGCAGCTTTGACAGGGACACCTACAATGAGCAGTTCTTC. Filled out from reference TRBV7-8 and TRBJ2-1, the complete variable domain reads GAGVSQSPRYKVAKRGQDVALRCDPISGHVSLFWYQQALGQGPEFLTYFQNEAQLDKSGLPSDRFFAERPEGSVSTLKIQRTQQEDSAVYLCASSFDRDTYNEQFFGPGTRLTVL.

V gene TRBV27 combines with J gene TRBJ2-7; D gene ambiguous. V was shortened by 0 bases and J by 2 bases, with 14 bases between the two germline ends. This CDR3 spans 16 amino acids. From germline, CDR1 is MNHEY and CDR2 SMNVEV (reference sequence). CDR3 region: CASSLSGLESAYEQYF. Here the CDR3 DNA reads TGTGCCAGCAGTTTATCAGGGCTTGAAAGCGCCTACGAGCAGTACTTC.

V gene TRBV11-2 combines with J gene TRBJ2-2; D is ambiguous. This CDR3 comprises 15 residues. Germline lookup yields CDR1 SGHAT and CDR2 FQNNGV. V was pared by 0 bases and J by 3 bases, with 8 bases between. CDR3 protein: CASSLDWRHTGELFF. In DNA, the CDR3 is TGTGCCAGCAGCTTAGATTGGCGCCACACCGGGGAGCTGTTTTTT.

V is TRBV7-9 and J is TRBJ2-5, with D perhaps matching TRBD1 (6 bases). The CDR3 has 16 residues. Germline loops: CDR1 SEHNR, CDR2 FQNEAQ (reference sequence). V was cut by 1 base and J by 2 bases, with 14 bases left in between. CDR3 sequence: CASSLGRTADQETQYF. CDR3 nucleotide sequence: TGTGCCAGCAGCTTAGGCCGGACAGCTGATCAAGAGACCCAGTACTTC.

V usage is TRBV4-3 and J usage is TRBJ2-5, with 10 bases matching TRBD2. Per the germline V gene, CDR1 is LGHNA and CDR2 is YSLEER. V trimming: 5 bases; J trimming: 1 base; junction bases outside the gene matches: 10. The CDR3 is 17 amino acids. The CDR3 is CASSSGLAGVSQETQYF. DNA for the CDR3: TGCGCCAGCAGCTCAGGCCTAGCGGGGGTGTCCCAAGAGACCCAGTACTTC.

A word on this clonotype: At one boundary the junction diverges from the germline segment, which might be a read error. The genes are TRBV10-3 and TRBJ1-3; 7 bases align to TRBD1. CDR3 length: 14 residues. Germline V lookup: CDR1 ENHRY, CDR2 SYGVKD. The CDR3 reads CAIGRDSTGSTIYF. CDR3 nucleotide sequence: TGTGCCATCGGCCGGGACAGTACTGGAAGCACCATATATTTT.